This TCR beta chain was identified during a study of T cell responses to AZD1222 COVID-19 vaccine. Study-level points and caveats: It was only after the peak T cell response that any repertoires were sampled. Reportedly, nearly half of unique spike TCRs recognized epitopes outside B.1.351/B.1.1.7 mutations. Vaccine-related CD4 TCRs covered spike, predominating at 160-218 and 743-854.

The germline V and J ends were trimmed by 3 bases and 0 bases, with 10 bases remaining between them. CDR3 length: 15 amino acids. CDR1 SGHNT and CDR2 YYREEE come from the germline V gene (reference sequence). With regard to this clone: Its antigen remains unknown.

TCRdb's copy holds only in-frame clones and misses some; the assay was immunoSEQ multiplex PCR. The top ten clones hold around 1% of a sample with over 150,000 clones, 93% of them seen once. Some second doses came at about 4 weeks and others at about 12 weeks; these were pooled. The chain couples TRBV5-4 to TRBJ2-1; D is unresolved. The clonotype was recovered from an adult who received the AZD1222 COVID-19 vaccine. The sequenced sample was peripheral blood, obtained 28 days after the second AZD1222 dose. This CDR3 is CASSSQENSYNEQFF. The CDR3 DNA follows: TGTGCCAGCAGCTCCCAAGAGAACTCCTACAATGAGCAGTTCTTC.